This is a list of T cell receptor beta chains from one sample in a study of T cells in Graves' hyperthyroidism and ophthalmopathy. TCRdb recomputed calls from the multiplex PCR reads with MiXCR, one row per CDR3 protein. The sample lists a few hundred thousand distinct CDR3 sequences, around 16% occurring once. Specimen: blood. All receptors come from a woman in her thirties with Graves' hyperthyroidism. Each CDR3 is given with its conserved first and last residue. A D gene is named only where the DNA matches it firmly. Rows may omit the clone size; those that give it use once, few, many or a size class.

size | D | J | length | V | DNA | CDR3
- | TRBD1 | TRBJ2-7 | 14 | TRBV28 | TGTGCGAGCGGATCGGACAGGGGTTTTTACGAGCAGTACTTC | CASGSDRGFYEQYF
many | TRBD2 | TRBJ2-7 | 14 | TRBV20-1 | TGCAGTGCTAGAGAGGGGGGGGGAGTAGGCGAGCAGTACTTC | CSAREGGGVGEQYF
- | - | TRBJ2-3 | 14 | TRBV12-5 | TGTGCTAGTGGTTCTGGACCATTCACAGATACGCAGTATTTT | CASGSGPFTDTQYF
many | TRBD2 | TRBJ2-3 | 17 | TRBV11-2 | TGTGCCAGCAGCTTATCTGCAGCGGGAGGGCGAACAGATACGCAGTATTTT | CASSLSAAGGRTDTQYF
few | - | TRBJ2-1 | 15 | TRBV27 | TGTGCCAGCAGTACGGACCGGGAAAACTACAATGAGCAGTTCTTC | CASSTDRENYNEQFF
many | TRBD2 | TRBJ2-3 | 16 | TRBV20-1 | TGCAGTGCTAGTTTTCCCGGGACTAGTGTAACCGATACGCAGTATTTT | CSASFPGTSVTDTQYF
few | TRBD1 | TRBJ2-7 | 13 | TRBV30 | TGTGCCTGGACCACCCAGACAGGGTACGAGCAGTACTTC | CAWTTQTGYEQYF
- | - | TRBJ1-6 | 15 | TRBV7-2 | TGTGCCAGCAGCGCTCGCCCCTTAGGGGGGTTCACCCTCCACTTT | CASSARPLGGFTLHF
few | - | TRBJ2-3 | 18 | TRBV4-1 | TGCGCCAGCAGCCAAGTCATCTTGCGGAACGAATTCACAGATACGCAGTATTTT | CASSQVILRNEFTDTQYF
- | - | TRBJ1-2 | 14 | TRBV12-3/TRBV12-4 | TGTGCCAGCAGTTATTCGGTTGGGAGCTATGGCTACACCTTC | CASSYSVGSYGYTF
many | - | TRBJ2-1 | 13 | TRBV28 | TGTGCCAGCAGGGAGGCCTCCTACAATGAGCAGTTCTTC | CASREASYNEQFF
many | TRBD2 | TRBJ2-3 | 13 | TRBV20-1 | TGCAGTGCTTGTAGCGGGAGTGCAGATACGCAGTATTTT | CSACSGSADTQYF
few | - | TRBJ2-5 | 16 | TRBV24-1 | TGTGCCACCAGTGCGGCGACAGGGCGGGATGTCGAGACCCAGTACTTC | CATSAATGRDVETQYF
many | - | TRBJ2-7 | 14 | TRBV2 | TGTGCCAGCAGTGAAGAGGTCTGGGCCTACGAGCAGTACTTC | CASSEEVWAYEQYF
few | TRBD1 | TRBJ1-5 | 14 | TRBV5-5 | TGTGCCAGCAGCAGACAGGGAGTCAATCAGCCCCAGCATTTT | CASSRQGVNQPQHF
few | TRBD2 | TRBJ2-2 | 16 | TRBV3-1 | TGTGCCAGCAGCCATCCTGTGGCGGGAGCTGCCGGGGAGCTGTTTTTT | CASSHPVAGAAGELFF
many | - | TRBJ2-2 | 14 | TRBV7-2 | TGTGCCAGCAGCTCGGACAGCAACACCGGGGAGCTGTTTTTT | CASSSDSNTGELFF
- | - | TRBJ2-1 | 15 | TRBV14 | TGTGCCAGCAGTCAGCATCGGGACACCTACAATGAGCAGTTCTTC | CASSQHRDTYNEQFF
- | - | TRBJ2-5 | 13 | TRBV5-6 | TGTGCCAGCAGCTTGGTCCAGGCAGAGACCCAGTACTTC | CASSLVQAETQYF
few | - | TRBJ1-1 | 13 | TRBV9 | TGTGCCAGCAGCGTAGACGGTCGGGATGAAGCTTTCTTT | CASSVDGRDEAFF
- | TRBD2 | TRBJ2-1 | 16 | TRBV5-4 | TGTGCCAGCAGCTTGTATCCTAGCGGAGGGCAAAATGAGCAGTTCTTC | CASSLYPSGGQNEQFF
few | TRBD2 | TRBJ2-1 | 16 | TRBV7-6 | TGTGCCAGCAGCTTGTTCGCGGGAGGTATTGGCGGTGAGCAGTTCTTC | CASSLFAGGIGGEQFF
few | - | TRBJ2-7 | 14 | TRBV5-1 | TGCGCCAGCAGCCGGGCCCACGATCAATACGAGCAGTACTTC | CASSRAHDQYEQYF
- | - | TRBJ2-2 | 19 | TRBV19 | TGTGCCAGTAGTATAGACCTGCTTAGGGACCCAGGGAGTACCGGGGAGCTGTTTTTT | CASSIDLLRDPGSTGELFF
few | - | TRBJ2-5 | 15 | TRBV28 | TGTGCCAGCAGTCTCGGGAGAACAGGAGTAGAGACCCAGTACTTC | CASSLGRTGVETQYF
many | TRBD2 | TRBJ2-7 | 19 | TRBV7-2 | TGTGCCAGCAGCTTAGCCTCCGGGACTACAGATTATCCATCCTACGAGCAGTACTTC | CASSLASGTTDYPSYEQYF